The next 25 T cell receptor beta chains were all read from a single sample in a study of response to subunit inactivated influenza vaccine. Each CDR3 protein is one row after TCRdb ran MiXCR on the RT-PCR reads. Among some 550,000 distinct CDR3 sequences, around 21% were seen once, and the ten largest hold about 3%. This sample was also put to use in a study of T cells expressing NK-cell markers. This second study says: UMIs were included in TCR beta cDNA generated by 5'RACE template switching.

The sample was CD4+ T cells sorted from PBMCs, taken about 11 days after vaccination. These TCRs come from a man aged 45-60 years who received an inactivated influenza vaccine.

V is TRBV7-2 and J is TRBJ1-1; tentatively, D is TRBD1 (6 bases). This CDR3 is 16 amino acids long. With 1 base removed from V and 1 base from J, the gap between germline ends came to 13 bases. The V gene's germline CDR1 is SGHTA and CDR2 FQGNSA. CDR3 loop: CASSLGFQGRNTEAFF. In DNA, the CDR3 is TGTGCCAGCAGCTTAGGATTTCAGGGGAGGAACACTGAAGCTTTCTTT.

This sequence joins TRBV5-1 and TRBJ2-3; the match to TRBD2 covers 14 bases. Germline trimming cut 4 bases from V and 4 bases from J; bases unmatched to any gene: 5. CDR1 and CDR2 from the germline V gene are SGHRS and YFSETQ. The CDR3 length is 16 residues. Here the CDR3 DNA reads TGCGCCAGCAGCGTCCCGACTAGCGGGGGGGCAGATACGCAGTATTTT. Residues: CASSVPTSGGADTQYF.

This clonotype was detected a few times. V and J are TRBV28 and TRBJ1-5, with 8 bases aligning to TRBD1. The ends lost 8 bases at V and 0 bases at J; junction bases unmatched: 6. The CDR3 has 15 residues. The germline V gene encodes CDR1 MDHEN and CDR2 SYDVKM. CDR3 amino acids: CASAGQAYSNQPQHF. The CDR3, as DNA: TGTGCCAGCGCGGGACAGGCGTATAGCAATCAGCCCCAGCATTTT.

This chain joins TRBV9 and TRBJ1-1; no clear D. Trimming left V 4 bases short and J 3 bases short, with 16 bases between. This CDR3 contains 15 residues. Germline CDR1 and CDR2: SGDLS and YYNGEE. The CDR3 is CASSSSLEADTEAFF. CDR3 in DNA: TGTGCCAGCAGCTCCTCGTTAGAAGCGGACACTGAAGCTTTCTTT.

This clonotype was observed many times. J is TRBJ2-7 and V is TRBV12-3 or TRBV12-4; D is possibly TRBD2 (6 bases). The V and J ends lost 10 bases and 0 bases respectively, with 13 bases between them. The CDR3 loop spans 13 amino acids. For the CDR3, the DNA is TGTGCCACCCCACTCGGGAGCTCCTACGAGCAGTACTTC. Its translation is CATPLGSSYEQYF.

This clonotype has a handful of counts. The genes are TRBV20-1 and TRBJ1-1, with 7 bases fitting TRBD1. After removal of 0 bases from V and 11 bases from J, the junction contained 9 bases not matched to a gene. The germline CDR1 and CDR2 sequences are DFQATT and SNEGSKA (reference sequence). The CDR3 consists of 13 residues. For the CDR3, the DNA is TGCAGTGCTAGAGATCCGGAGGGGGCTGGCGCTTTCTTT. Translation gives CSARDPEGAGAFF.

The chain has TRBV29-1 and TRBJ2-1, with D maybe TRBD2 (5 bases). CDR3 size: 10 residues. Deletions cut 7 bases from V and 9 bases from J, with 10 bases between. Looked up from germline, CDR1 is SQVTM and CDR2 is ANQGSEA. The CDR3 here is CSALAVEQFF. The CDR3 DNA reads TGCAGCGCCCTAGCCGTTGAGCAGTTCTTC.

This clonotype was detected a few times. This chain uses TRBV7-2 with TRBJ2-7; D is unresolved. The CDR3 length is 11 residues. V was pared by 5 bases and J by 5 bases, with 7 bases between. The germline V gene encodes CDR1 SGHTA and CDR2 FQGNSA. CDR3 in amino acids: CASSPSNEQYF. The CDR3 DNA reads TGTGCCAGCAGCCCCTCTAACGAGCAGTACTTC.

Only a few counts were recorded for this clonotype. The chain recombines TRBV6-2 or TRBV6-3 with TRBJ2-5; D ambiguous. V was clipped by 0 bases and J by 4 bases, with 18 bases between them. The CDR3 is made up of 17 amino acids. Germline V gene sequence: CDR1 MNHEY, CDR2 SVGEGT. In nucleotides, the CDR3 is TGTGCCAGCAGTTACTCTCGACTTGCTGGTGATCGAGAGACCCAGTACTTC. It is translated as CASSYSRLAGDRETQYF.

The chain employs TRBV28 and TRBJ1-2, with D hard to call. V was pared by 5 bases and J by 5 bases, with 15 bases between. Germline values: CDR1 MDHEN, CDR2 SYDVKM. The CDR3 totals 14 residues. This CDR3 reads CASSRQQGFYGYTF. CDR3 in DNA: TGTGCCAGCAGTCGTCAACAAGGATTTTATGGCTACACCTTC.

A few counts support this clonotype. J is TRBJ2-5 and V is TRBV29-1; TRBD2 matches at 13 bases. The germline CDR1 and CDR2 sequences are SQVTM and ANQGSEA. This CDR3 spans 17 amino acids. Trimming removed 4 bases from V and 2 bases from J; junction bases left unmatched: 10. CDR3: CSVGGLAGVHTQETQYF. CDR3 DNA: TGCAGCGTTGGAGGACTAGCGGGAGTACATACGCAAGAGACCCAGTACTTC.

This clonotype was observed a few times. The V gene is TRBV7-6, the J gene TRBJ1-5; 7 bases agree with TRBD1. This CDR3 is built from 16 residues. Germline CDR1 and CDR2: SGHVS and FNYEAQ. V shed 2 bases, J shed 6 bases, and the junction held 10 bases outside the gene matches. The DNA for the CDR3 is TGTGCCAGCAGCTTACTGGCGACAGGGACTTTTCAGCCCCAGCATTTT. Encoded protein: CASSLLATGTFQPQHF.

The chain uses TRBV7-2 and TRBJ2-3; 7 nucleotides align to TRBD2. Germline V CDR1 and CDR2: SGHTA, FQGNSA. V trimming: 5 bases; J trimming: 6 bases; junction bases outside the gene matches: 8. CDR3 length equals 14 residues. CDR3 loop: CASSELAILDTQYF. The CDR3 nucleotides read TGTGCCAGCAGCGAACTAGCGATCCTTGATACGCAGTATTTT.

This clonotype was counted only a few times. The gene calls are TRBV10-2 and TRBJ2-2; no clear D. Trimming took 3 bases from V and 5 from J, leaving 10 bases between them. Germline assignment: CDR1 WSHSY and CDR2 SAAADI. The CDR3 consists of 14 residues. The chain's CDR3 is CASSEVWQTGELFF. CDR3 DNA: TGCGCCAGCAGTGAAGTGTGGCAGACCGGGGAGCTGTTTTTT.

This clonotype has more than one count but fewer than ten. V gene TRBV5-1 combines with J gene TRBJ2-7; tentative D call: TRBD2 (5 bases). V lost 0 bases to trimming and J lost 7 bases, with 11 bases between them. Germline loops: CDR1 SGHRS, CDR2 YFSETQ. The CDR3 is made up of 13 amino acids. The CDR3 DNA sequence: TGCGCCAGCAGCTTGGGGGCCGGGGAGGAGCAGTACTTC. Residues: CASSLGAGEEQYF.

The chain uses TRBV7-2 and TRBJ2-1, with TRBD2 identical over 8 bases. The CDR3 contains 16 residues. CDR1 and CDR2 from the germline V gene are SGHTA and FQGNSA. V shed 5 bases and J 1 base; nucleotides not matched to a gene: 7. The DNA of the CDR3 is TGTGCCAGCAGCGGACTCGGGGGGGGTTCCTACAATGAGCAGTTCTTC. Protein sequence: CASSGLGGGSYNEQFF.

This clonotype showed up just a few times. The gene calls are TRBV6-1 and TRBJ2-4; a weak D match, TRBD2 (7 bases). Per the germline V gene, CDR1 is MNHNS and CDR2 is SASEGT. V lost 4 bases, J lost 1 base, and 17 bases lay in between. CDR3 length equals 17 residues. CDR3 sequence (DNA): TGTGCCAGCAGTGCCTTAACAGGGCGGGGGGCCAAAAACATTCAGTACTTC. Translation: CASSALTGRGAKNIQYF.

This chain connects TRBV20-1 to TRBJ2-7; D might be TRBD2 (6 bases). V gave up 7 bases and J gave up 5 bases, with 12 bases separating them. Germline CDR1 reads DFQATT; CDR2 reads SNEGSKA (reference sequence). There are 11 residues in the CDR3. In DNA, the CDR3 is TGCAGTGTCCAGGACTACGACGAGCAGTACTTC. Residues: CSVQDYDEQYF.

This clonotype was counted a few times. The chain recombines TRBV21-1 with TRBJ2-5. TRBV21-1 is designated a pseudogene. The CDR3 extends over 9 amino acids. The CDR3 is CASSTEKYF. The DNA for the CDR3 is TGTGCCAGCAGCACGGAGAAGTACTTC.

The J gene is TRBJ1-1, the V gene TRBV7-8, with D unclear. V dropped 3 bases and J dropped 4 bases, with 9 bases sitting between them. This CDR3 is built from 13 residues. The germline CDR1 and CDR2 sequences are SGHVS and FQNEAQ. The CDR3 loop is CASSLGKTTEAFF. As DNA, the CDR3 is TGTGCCAGCAGCTTGGGCAAAACCACTGAAGCTTTCTTT.

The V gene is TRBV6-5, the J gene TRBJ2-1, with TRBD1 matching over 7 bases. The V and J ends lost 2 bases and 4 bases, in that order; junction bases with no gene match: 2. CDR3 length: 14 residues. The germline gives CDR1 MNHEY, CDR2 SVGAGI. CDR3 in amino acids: CASSYETGYNEQFF. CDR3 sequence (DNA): TGTGCCAGCAGTTACGAGACAGGGTACAATGAGCAGTTCTTC.

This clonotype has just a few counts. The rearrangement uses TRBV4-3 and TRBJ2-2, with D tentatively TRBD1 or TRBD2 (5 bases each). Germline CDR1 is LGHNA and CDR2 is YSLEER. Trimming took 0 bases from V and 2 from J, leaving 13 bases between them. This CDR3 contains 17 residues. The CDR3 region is CASSQDPGTVNTGELFF. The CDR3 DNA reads TGCGCCAGCAGCCAAGATCCGGGGACCGTAAACACCGGGGAGCTGTTTTTT.

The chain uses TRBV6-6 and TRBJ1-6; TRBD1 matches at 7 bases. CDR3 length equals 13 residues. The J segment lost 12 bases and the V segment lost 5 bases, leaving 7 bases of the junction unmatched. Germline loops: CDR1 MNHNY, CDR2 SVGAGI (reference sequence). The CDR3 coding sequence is TGTGCCAGCAGTCGACAGGGAGAGAGACCCCTCCACTTT. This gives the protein CASSRQGERPLHF.

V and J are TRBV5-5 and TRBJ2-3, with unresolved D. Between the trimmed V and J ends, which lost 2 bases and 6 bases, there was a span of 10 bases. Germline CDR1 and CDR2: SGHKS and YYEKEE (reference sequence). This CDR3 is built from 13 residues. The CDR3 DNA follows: TGTGCCAGCAGCTTCAACCCCGCGGATACGCAGTATTTT. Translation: CASSFNPADTQYF.

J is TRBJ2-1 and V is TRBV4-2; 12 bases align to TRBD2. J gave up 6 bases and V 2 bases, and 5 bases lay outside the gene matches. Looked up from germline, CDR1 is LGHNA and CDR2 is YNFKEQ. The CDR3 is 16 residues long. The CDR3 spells CASSQRASGGGNEQFF. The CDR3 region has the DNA TGTGCCAGCAGCCAACGAGCTAGCGGGGGGGGCAATGAGCAGTTCTTC.